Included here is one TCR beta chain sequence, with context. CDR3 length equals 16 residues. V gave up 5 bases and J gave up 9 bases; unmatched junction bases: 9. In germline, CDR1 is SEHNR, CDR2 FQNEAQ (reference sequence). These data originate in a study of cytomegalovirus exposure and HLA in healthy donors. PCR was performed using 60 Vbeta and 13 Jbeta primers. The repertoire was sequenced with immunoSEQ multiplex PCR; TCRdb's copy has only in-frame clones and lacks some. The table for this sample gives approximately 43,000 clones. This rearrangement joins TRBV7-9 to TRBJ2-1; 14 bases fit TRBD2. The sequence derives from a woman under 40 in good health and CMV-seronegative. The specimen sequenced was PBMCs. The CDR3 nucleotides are TGTGCCAGCAGCCAACGCGGGACTAGCGGGAGCACTGAGCAGTTCTTC. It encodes CASSQRGTSGSTEQFF.